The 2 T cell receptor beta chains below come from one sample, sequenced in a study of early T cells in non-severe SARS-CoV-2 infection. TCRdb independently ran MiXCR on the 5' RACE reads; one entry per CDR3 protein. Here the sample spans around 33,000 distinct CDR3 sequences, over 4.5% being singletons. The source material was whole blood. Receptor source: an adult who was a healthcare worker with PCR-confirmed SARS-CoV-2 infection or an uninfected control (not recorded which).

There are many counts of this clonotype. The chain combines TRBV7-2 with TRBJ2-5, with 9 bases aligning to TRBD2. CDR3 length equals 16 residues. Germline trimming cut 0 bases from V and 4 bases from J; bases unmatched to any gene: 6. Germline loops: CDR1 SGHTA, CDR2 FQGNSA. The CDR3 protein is CASSLASGRGPETQYF. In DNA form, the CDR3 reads TGTGCCAGCAGCTTAGCTAGCGGGAGAGGCCCAGAGACCCAGTACTTC.

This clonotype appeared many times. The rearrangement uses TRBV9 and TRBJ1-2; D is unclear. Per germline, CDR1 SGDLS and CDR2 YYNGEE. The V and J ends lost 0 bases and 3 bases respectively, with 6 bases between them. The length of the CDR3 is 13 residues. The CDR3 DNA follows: TGTGCCAGCAGCGTAGTGGTCGACTATGGCTACACCTTC. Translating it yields CASSVVVDYGYTF.